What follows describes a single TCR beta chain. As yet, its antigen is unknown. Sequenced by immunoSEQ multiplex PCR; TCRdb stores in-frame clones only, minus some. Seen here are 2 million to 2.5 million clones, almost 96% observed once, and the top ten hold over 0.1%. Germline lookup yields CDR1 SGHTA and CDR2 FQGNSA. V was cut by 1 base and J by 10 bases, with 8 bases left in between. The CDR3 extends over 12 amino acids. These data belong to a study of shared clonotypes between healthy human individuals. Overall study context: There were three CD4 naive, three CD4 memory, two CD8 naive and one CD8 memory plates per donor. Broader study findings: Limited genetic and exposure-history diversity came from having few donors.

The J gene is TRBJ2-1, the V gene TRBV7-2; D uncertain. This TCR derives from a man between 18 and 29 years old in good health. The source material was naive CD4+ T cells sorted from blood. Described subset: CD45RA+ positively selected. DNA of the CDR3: TGTGCCAGCAGCTTAGTTGGGCAGGAGCAGTTCTTC. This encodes CASSLVGQEQFF.